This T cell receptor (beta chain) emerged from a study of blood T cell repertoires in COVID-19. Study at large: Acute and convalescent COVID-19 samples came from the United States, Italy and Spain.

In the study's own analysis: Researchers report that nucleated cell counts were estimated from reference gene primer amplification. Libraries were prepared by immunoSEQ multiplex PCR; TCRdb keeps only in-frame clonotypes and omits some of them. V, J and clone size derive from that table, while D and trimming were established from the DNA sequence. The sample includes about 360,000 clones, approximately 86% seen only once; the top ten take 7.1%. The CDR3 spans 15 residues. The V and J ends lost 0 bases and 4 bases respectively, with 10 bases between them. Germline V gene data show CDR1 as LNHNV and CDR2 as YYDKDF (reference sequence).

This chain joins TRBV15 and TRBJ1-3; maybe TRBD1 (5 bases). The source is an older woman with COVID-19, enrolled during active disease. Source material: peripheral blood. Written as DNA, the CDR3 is TGTGCCACCAGCAGAGATATACAGGCGGGAAACACCATATATTTT. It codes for CATSRDIQAGNTIYF.